A single sample is the source of the 9 T cell receptor beta chains below, sequenced in a study of preoperative IRX-2 immunotherapy in early breast cancer. The assay was immunoSEQ multiplex PCR, and TCRdb's table has in-frame clones only and misses some. The top ten hold less than 8% of the sample, which has roughly 27,000 clones, around 75% seen once. The treatment was: preoperative locoregional IRX-2 cytokine immunotherapy. Sequenced here: lymph node tissue, sampled after IRX-2 immunotherapy. The receptors originated from a human donor with breast cancer.

The CDR3 here is CASSYRGLDYGYTF. CDR3 DNA sequence: TGTGCCAGCAGTTACCGGGGTTTGGACTATGGCTACACCTTC. The chain links TRBV6-8 to TRBJ1-2; the D is unclear. The CDR3 contains 14 residues. Trimming took 2 bases from V and 3 from J, leaving 10 bases between them. The germline CDR1 and CDR2 sequences are MNHGY and SAAAGT.

This chain connects TRBV6-8 to TRBJ1-2; unclear D gene. Trimming removed 6 bases at V and 8 bases at J, with 19 bases between. This CDR3 has 14 amino acids. The germline V gene has CDR1 MNHGY and CDR2 SAAAGT. The CDR3 is CASSSWPGLAGYTF. In DNA form, the CDR3 reads TGTGCCAGCAGCTCATGGCCAGGTCTGGCGGGCTACACCTTC.

The chain links TRBV11-3 to TRBJ2-4, with 12 nucleotides matching TRBD2. The CDR3 contains 15 residues. Germline-derived CDR1 and CDR2 are SGHNT and YENEEA. After removal of 4 bases from V and 9 bases from J, the junction contained 7 bases not matched to a gene. CDR3 sequence reads: CASSSWTSGIGIQYF. DNA for the CDR3: TGTGCCAGCAGCTCCTGGACTAGCGGGATTGGCATTCAGTACTTC.

This chain joins TRBV7-5 and TRBJ2-3. TRBV7-5 is shown as a pseudogene. The CDR3 covers 15 residues. CDR3 nucleotides: TGTGCCAGCAGGATAGCGGTTCCCCAGGGGGATACGCAGTATTTT. It specifies CASRIAVPQGDTQYF.

The CDR3 loop is CASMKQKAGNTIYF. DNA for the CDR3: TGTGCCTCCATGAAGCAGAAAGCTGGAAACACCATATATTTT. V and J are TRBV6-8 and TRBJ1-3; D remains ambiguous. V was clipped by 11 bases and J by 2 bases, with 16 bases between them. The CDR3 sequence is 14 residues long. The V gene's germline CDR1 is MNHGY and CDR2 SAAAGT.

The chain has TRBV7-4 and TRBJ1-4; D might be TRBD1 (5 bases). From germline, CDR1 is SGHVT and CDR2 SQSDAQ. The CDR3 is 13 amino acids. Trimming took off 2 bases at V and 14 bases at J, with 15 bases between the two ends. For the CDR3, the DNA is TGTGCCAGCAGCTTAACGATAGGCAGGGACCTGTTTTTT. The encoded protein is CASSLTIGRDLFF.

The chain has TRBV6-8 and TRBJ2-7; D is tentatively TRBD1 or TRBD2 (6 bases each). There are 16 residues in the CDR3. CDR1 and CDR2 from the germline V gene are MNHGY and SAAAGT. V shed 10 bases and J shed 0 bases, with 22 bases lying between them. CDR3 amino acids: CAIRMAGGRSSYEQYF. The CDR3 DNA sequence: TGTGCCATCAGGATGGCCGGGGGCAGGAGCTCCTACGAGCAGTACTTC.

The J gene is TRBJ2-5, the V gene TRBV11-3; 10 nucleotides align to TRBD2. Losses at the gene ends were 3 bases for V and 4 bases for J; bases not matched to a gene: 11. The CDR3 has 17 amino acids. The germline V gene encodes CDR1 SGHNT and CDR2 YENEEA. For the CDR3, the DNA is TGTGCCAGCAGCTTGGGTCGACTAGCGGGTAACCGAGAGACCCAGTACTTC. Translating it yields CASSLGRLAGNRETQYF.

The V call is TRBV6-8, the J call TRBJ1-1; D ambiguous. Trimming removed 7 bases at V and 6 bases at J, with 12 bases between. CDR1 is MNHGY, CDR2 SAAAGT, per germline. The CDR3 is 12 amino acids. As DNA, the CDR3 is TGTGCCAGCACCGGGATCCTGTCTGAAGCTTTCTTT. Its translation: CASTGILSEAFF.